This note documents a single TCR beta chain sequence. Profiling relied on immunoSEQ multiplex PCR, and the TCRdb table lists in-frame clones only, not all of them. This sample carries more than 200,000 clones, about 80% of them seen once, and the ten largest clones take around 4.4%. This CDR3 is built from 14 residues. V was cut by 4 bases and J by 2 bases, with 11 bases left in between. CDR1 SGHDN and CDR2 FVKESK come from the germline V gene. The data originate from a study of blood T cell repertoires in COVID-19. For the study at large: Some COVID-19 samples were acute and others convalescent; all came from the United States, Italy and Spain. PBMCs, B-cell-depleted T cells, or T cells provided the cDNA or gDNA that made up the material.

Sequenced input: peripheral blood. This clonotype was obtained from a man aged 45-65 years with active or convalescent COVID-19. The chain links TRBV14 to TRBJ2-5; maybe TRBD1 (6 bases). The CDR3 region is CASSLWTDQETQYF. The CDR3 nucleotides are TGTGCCAGCAGCCTATGGACAGATCAAGAGACCCAGTACTTC.